This entry lists 23 T cell receptor beta chains sequenced from one sample in a study of post-analysis software for immune sequencing data. Study-level points and caveats: TRBV5-6, TRBV5-1 and TRBV20-1 belonged to a set of roughly 5 TRBV segments that were more frequent in patients than controls.

No antigen has been identified for these receptors. Unique molecular identifiers were present in the TCR beta cDNA libraries. TCRdb processed the PCR reads anew with MiXCR; each CDR3 protein has one entry. The sample shows fewer than 850,000 distinct CDR3 sequences, less than 35% of them seen only once. Specimen: blood. The receptors shown here come from a girl aged 10 to 17 with multiple sclerosis.

V gene TRBV7-2 combines with J gene TRBJ2-5; the D gene is possibly TRBD2 (5 bases). The CDR3 is made up of 13 amino acids. With 5 bases removed from V and 1 base from J, the gap between germline ends came to 8 bases. Germline V gene data show CDR1 as SGHTA and CDR2 as FQGNSA. The CDR3 is CASSRRGQETQYF. The CDR3 nucleotides read TGTGCCAGCAGCAGACGGGGCCAAGAGACCCAGTACTTC.

This clonotype was detected once. Lacking the conserved final phenylalanine or tryptophan, this CDR3 likely reflects a read error. The rearrangement links TRBV29-1 to TRBJ2-7; 7 bases are a match to TRBD2. CDR3 length: 12 residues. J gave up 3 bases and V 6 bases, and 5 bases lay outside the gene matches. Germline V gene lookup returns CDR1 SQVTM and CDR2 ANQGSEA. The chain's CDR3 is CSVAPGGYEQYS. Written as DNA, the CDR3 is TGCAGCGTAGCCCCGGGGGGCTACGAGCAGTACTCC.

This clonotype was seen just once. The chain is built from TRBV6-6 and TRBJ1-2; possibly TRBD1 for D (5 bases). V shed 0 bases and J shed 7 bases, with 12 bases lying between them. Per germline, CDR1 MNHNY and CDR2 SVGAGI (reference sequence). CDR3 length: 14 amino acids. This chain's CDR3 is CASSYSLHGGGYTF. As DNA, the CDR3 is TGTGCCAGCAGTTACTCTCTGCATGGGGGTGGCTACACCTTC.

The chain has TRBV15 and TRBJ2-7; TRBD2 matches at 10 bases. The J call is in doubt because the DNA end fits TRBJ2-5 better. CDR1 is LNHNV and CDR2 is YYDKDF in the germline V gene (reference sequence). The CDR3 length is 17 residues. In DNA form, the CDR3 reads TGTGCCACCAGCAGAGATGTTCTAGCGGGAGTCGGGGAGACCCAGTACTTC. Amino acids: CATSRDVLAGVGETQYF.

The chain uses TRBV3-1 and TRBJ2-1, with 10 nucleotides matching TRBD1. V lost 4 bases, J lost 7 bases, and 10 bases stayed unmatched. The CDR3 is 16 residues long. Germline V lookup: CDR1 LGHDT, CDR2 YNNKEL (reference sequence). DNA for the CDR3: TGTGCCAGCAGCCCGCGGACAGGGGGTAAGGAAAATGAGCAGTTCTTC. Amino acid sequence: CASSPRTGGKENEQFF.

The V call is TRBV5-1, the J call TRBJ1-2, with 9 bases matching TRBD1. Losses at the gene ends were 4 bases for V and 7 bases for J; bases not matched to a gene: 8. CDR3 length: 14 residues. Per germline, CDR1 SGHRS and CDR2 YFSETQ. CDR3 in amino acids: CASSRTGEMAGYTF. The CDR3 nucleotides read TGCGCCAGCAGCCGGACAGGGGAAATGGCTGGCTACACCTTC.

In this sample, this clonotype turned up a few times. The genes are TRBV4-1 and TRBJ2-1; TRBD2 is a possible D gene (7 bases). The CDR3 sequence is 17 residues long. Germline assignment: CDR1 MGHRA and CDR2 YSYEKL. V was shortened by 5 bases and J by 0 bases, with 17 bases between the two germline ends. For the CDR3, the DNA is TGCGCCAGCAGCTCTCGGGGGGCAAAGAGCTCCTACAATGAGCAGTTCTTC. Protein sequence: CASSSRGAKSSYNEQFF.

This clonotype appeared a few times. J is TRBJ1-5 and V is TRBV6-1; 7 bases are shared with TRBD1. The CDR3 has 18 amino acids. The V gene's germline CDR1 is MNHNS and CDR2 SASEGT. Germline trimming cut 6 bases from V and 2 bases from J; bases unmatched to any gene: 16. The CDR3 bases are TGTGCCAGCAGACAACAGGGGATTCCGTCAATCGGCAATCAGCCCCAGCATTTT. Amino acid sequence: CASRQQGIPSIGNQPQHF.

The table lists this clonotype with many counts. This rearrangement joins TRBV6-5 to TRBJ2-3; D is uncertain. Trimming shortened V by 0 bases and J by 6 bases, and 13 bases separated the two germline ends. CDR3 length: 15 amino acids. The germline CDR1 and CDR2 sequences are MNHEY and SVGAGI. CDR3 sequence: CASSYSIGPPDTQYF. The CDR3 DNA sequence: TGTGCCAGCAGTTACTCGATAGGGCCCCCCGATACGCAGTATTTT.

The gene calls are TRBV20-1 and TRBJ2-1; D is perhaps TRBD2 (6 bases). The CDR3 covers 15 residues. Germline V gene lookup returns CDR1 DFQATT and CDR2 SNEGSKA (reference sequence). Trimming left V 5 bases short and J 0 bases short, with 14 bases between. CDR3 DNA sequence: TGCAGTGCTGCGGGACTTACGAGCTCCTACAATGAGCAGTTCTTC. Protein: CSAAGLTSSYNEQFF.

The table lists this clonotype with a few counts. The rearrangement uses TRBV15 and TRBJ1-1; D possibly corresponds to TRBD1 (5 bases). The CDR3 sequence is 14 residues long. Trimming pared 1 base from V and 13 bases from J, leaving 19 bases between. Germline V lookup: CDR1 LNHNV, CDR2 YYDKDF (reference sequence). This CDR3 is CATSRVGGRANDFF. The CDR3 bases are TGTGCCACCAGCAGAGTGGGAGGCAGGGCAAATGATTTCTTT.

This clonotype was seen more than once but under ten times. The chain carries TRBV10-3 and TRBJ2-5; the match to TRBD1 covers 7 bases. With the DNA end fitting TRBJ2-1 better, the J assignment may be wrong. Germline values: CDR1 ENHRY, CDR2 SYGVKD. The CDR3 contains 15 residues. CDR3: CAIRLGQKYQETQFF. In nucleotides, the CDR3 is TGTGCCATCAGACTGGGACAGAAGTACCAAGAGACCCAGTTCTTC.

The chain has TRBV10-3 and TRBJ2-2, with 8 bases lining up with TRBD1. Trimming cost V 6 bases and J 6 bases; bases outside gene matches: 6. The germline CDR1 and CDR2 sequences are ENHRY and SYGVKD. The CDR3 loop spans 14 amino acids. CDR3 in DNA: TGTGCCATCAGCCCGGACAGGGCGGCCGGGGAGCTGTTTTTT. This sequence encodes CAISPDRAAGELFF.

With regard to this clonotype: One junction end does not reproduce the germline sequence, and a read error may be involved. V and J are TRBV12-3 or TRBV12-4 and TRBJ2-3, with 9 positions matching TRBD1. The CDR3 extends over 15 amino acids. CDR3 sequence (DNA): TGTGCCAGCAGTGCCCCGGGACAGGGCACAGATGCGCAGTATTTT. It yields the protein CASSAPGQGTDAQYF.

This clonotype was recorded many times. This rearrangement joins TRBV6-5 to TRBJ2-7; D is possibly TRBD1 or TRBD2 (5 bases each). This CDR3 region has 13 residues. Per germline, CDR1 MNHEY and CDR2 SVGAGI. With 5 bases removed from V and 2 bases from J, the gap between germline ends came to 10 bases. This CDR3 reads CASSGDGTYEQYF. The CDR3 region has the DNA TGTGCCAGCAGTGGGGACGGAACCTACGAGCAGTACTTC.

This clonotype was observed a handful of times. V is TRBV5-1 and J is TRBJ2-3; 9 positions agree with TRBD2. V trimming: 3 bases; J trimming: 3 bases; junction bases outside the gene matches: 14. The CDR3 length is 18 residues. Germline CDR1 SGHRS, CDR2 YFSETQ. The CDR3 loop reads CASSSPADSGSLTDTQYF. The CDR3 nucleotides are TGCGCCAGCAGCTCCCCGGCCGATAGCGGGAGTCTTACAGATACGCAGTATTTT. The entire variable domain, with the rest obtained from reference TRBV5-1 and TRBJ2-3, is as follows: KAGVTQTPRYLIKTRGQQVTLSCSPISGHRSVSWYQQTPGQGLQFLFEYFSETQRNKGNFPGRFSGRQFSNSRSEMNVSTLELGDSALYLCASSSPADSGSLTDTQYFGPGTRLTVL.

This clonotype has more than one count but fewer than ten. The chain couples TRBV10-3 to TRBJ2-1; 10 bases agree with TRBD2. CDR1 and CDR2 from the germline V gene are ENHRY and SYGVKD. The CDR3 sequence is 16 residues long. V lost 4 bases, J lost 7 bases, and 10 bases stayed unmatched. The CDR3 is CAISAYGTSDRNEQFF. The CDR3 DNA reads as TGTGCCATCAGTGCTTACGGGACTAGCGATAGGAATGAGCAGTTCTTC.

The chain couples TRBV12-3 or TRBV12-4 to TRBJ1-1; 8 nucleotides align to TRBD1. The CDR3 covers 15 residues. Trimming at V came to 6 bases and at J to 7 bases, leaving 13 bases not matched to a gene. The CDR3 DNA is TGTGCCAGCAGCCCCCAAGGACAGGGAGTTCTTGAAGCTTTCTTT. Translating it yields CASSPQGQGVLEAFF.

The V call is TRBV7-2, the J call TRBJ1-2, with D perhaps matching TRBD1 (5 bases). Per germline, CDR1 SGHTA and CDR2 FQGNSA. The germline V and J ends were trimmed by 1 base and 4 bases, with 13 bases remaining between them. CDR3 length equals 15 residues. The DNA of the CDR3 is TGTGCCAGCAGCTTAGGTCTAGGGGCCGGCTATGGCTACACCTTC. Amino acid sequence: CASSLGLGAGYGYTF.

The chain uses TRBV4-1 and TRBJ1-5, with no clear D. The V gene lost 3 bases and the J gene lost 2 bases, with 14 bases spanning the gap. Germline V gives CDR1 MGHRA, CDR2 YSYEKL. The CDR3 runs 16 residues. CDR3 coding DNA: TGCGCCAGCAGCCAGATGGTCGGGAAGGGCAATCAGCCCCAGCATTTT. This codes for CASSQMVGKGNQPQHF.

The rearrangement links TRBV28 to TRBJ2-7, with TRBD2 identical over 8 bases. This CDR3 comprises 15 residues. CDR1 MDHEN and CDR2 SYDVKM come from the germline V gene. The V and J ends lost 3 bases and 0 bases, in that order; junction bases with no gene match: 4. The CDR3 nucleotides are TGTGCCAGCAGTTTCGGCGGGAGGCCCTCCTACGAGCAGTACTTC. Translating it yields CASSFGGRPSYEQYF.

This sequence joins TRBV12-3 or TRBV12-4 and TRBJ2-6, with TRBD1 matching 8 bases. The ends lost 1 base at V and 4 bases at J; junction bases unmatched: 9. The CDR3 loop spans 18 amino acids. DNA for the CDR3: TGTGCCAGCAGTTTAGGGTGGACAGGGTCTCCCGGGGCCAACGTCCTGACTTTC. Amino acids: CASSLGWTGSPGANVLTF.

In this sample, this clonotype turned up many times. This chain connects TRBV9 to TRBJ2-5, with D possibly matching TRBD2 (6 bases). In germline, CDR1 is SGDLS, CDR2 YYNGEE. Trimming cost V 0 bases and J 5 bases, with 8 bases left between them. The CDR3 is 13 residues long. This CDR3 is CASSVGGTETQYF. The CDR3 DNA reads TGTGCCAGCAGCGTAGGCGGGACCGAGACCCAGTACTTC.